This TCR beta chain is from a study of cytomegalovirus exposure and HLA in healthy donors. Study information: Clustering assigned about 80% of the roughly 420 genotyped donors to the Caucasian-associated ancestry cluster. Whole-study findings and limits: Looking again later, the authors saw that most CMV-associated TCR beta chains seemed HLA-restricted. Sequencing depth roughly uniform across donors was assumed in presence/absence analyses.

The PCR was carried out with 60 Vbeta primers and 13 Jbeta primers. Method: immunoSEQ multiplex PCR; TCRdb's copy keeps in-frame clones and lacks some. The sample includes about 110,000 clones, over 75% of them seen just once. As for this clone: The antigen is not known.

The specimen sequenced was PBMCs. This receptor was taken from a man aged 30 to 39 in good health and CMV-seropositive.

DNA of the CDR3: TGTGCCAGCAGCTTGGTGACTAGCGGGGGATTCTCCTACGAGCAGTACTTC. Protein: CASSLVTSGGFSYEQYF. This rearrangement joins TRBV7-8 to TRBJ2-7, with TRBD2 matching over 12 bases. CDR3 length: 17 residues. Unmatched junction bases numbered 6, after V lost 3 bases and J lost 0 bases. The germline gives CDR1 SGHVS, CDR2 FQNEAQ.